The TCR beta chain under discussion was sequenced for a study of Graves' ophthalmopathy and Graves' hyperthyroidism. With 6 bases clipped from V and 5 bases from J, the junction kept 8 bases outside the gene matches. Germline loops: CDR1 DFQATT, CDR2 SNEGSKA (reference sequence). The CDR3 consists of 13 residues. Points from the study as a whole: From stable hyperthyroidism, ophthalmopathy was separated by a 13-signature model with 85% to 90% sensitivity and approximately 84% specificity.

Points on this clonotype: The antigen remains undetermined.

The authors defined stable hyperthyroidism as no ophthalmopathy within 18 months of follow-up. Hyperthyroidism patients had new diagnoses, durations under 2 months, and ages of 18 to 65. Amplification of the TCR beta CDR3 regions used RNA transcripts (as template). Scientists carried out first-round RT-PCR using HTBI primers and then a second-round multiplex PCR. TCRdb passed the multiplex PCR reads through MiXCR, listing each CDR3 protein once. The table has about 420,000 distinct CDR3 sequences, 20% to 25% seen once. This sequence joins TRBV20-1 and TRBJ1-1; 8 bases are a match to TRBD1. Sequenced material: peripheral blood. The sequence derives from a woman aged 18-30 years with stable Graves' hyperthyroidism. The DNA of the CDR3 is TGCAGTGCCCGGACAGGGTTGGAGACTGAAGCTTTCTTT. Protein: CSARTGLETEAFF.